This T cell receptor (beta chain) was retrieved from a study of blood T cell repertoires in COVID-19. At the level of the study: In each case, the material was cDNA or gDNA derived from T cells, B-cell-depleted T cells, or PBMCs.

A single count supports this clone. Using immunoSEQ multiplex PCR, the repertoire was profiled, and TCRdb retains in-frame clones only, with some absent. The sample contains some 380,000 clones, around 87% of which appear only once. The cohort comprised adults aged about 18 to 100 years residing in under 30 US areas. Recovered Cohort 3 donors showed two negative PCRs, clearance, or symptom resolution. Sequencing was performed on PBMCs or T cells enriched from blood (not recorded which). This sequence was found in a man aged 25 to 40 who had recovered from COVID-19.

CDR3 in amino acids: CASSYGGRGTEAFF. CDR3 nucleotide sequence: TGTGCCAGCAGTTACGGGGGCCGCGGGACTGAAGCTTTCTTT. V usage is TRBV6-5 and J usage is TRBJ1-1; D may be TRBD1 (6 bases). Germline V gene lookup returns CDR1 MNHEY and CDR2 SVGAGI. Trimming took 2 bases from V and 5 from J, leaving 12 bases between them. The CDR3 runs to 14 residues.